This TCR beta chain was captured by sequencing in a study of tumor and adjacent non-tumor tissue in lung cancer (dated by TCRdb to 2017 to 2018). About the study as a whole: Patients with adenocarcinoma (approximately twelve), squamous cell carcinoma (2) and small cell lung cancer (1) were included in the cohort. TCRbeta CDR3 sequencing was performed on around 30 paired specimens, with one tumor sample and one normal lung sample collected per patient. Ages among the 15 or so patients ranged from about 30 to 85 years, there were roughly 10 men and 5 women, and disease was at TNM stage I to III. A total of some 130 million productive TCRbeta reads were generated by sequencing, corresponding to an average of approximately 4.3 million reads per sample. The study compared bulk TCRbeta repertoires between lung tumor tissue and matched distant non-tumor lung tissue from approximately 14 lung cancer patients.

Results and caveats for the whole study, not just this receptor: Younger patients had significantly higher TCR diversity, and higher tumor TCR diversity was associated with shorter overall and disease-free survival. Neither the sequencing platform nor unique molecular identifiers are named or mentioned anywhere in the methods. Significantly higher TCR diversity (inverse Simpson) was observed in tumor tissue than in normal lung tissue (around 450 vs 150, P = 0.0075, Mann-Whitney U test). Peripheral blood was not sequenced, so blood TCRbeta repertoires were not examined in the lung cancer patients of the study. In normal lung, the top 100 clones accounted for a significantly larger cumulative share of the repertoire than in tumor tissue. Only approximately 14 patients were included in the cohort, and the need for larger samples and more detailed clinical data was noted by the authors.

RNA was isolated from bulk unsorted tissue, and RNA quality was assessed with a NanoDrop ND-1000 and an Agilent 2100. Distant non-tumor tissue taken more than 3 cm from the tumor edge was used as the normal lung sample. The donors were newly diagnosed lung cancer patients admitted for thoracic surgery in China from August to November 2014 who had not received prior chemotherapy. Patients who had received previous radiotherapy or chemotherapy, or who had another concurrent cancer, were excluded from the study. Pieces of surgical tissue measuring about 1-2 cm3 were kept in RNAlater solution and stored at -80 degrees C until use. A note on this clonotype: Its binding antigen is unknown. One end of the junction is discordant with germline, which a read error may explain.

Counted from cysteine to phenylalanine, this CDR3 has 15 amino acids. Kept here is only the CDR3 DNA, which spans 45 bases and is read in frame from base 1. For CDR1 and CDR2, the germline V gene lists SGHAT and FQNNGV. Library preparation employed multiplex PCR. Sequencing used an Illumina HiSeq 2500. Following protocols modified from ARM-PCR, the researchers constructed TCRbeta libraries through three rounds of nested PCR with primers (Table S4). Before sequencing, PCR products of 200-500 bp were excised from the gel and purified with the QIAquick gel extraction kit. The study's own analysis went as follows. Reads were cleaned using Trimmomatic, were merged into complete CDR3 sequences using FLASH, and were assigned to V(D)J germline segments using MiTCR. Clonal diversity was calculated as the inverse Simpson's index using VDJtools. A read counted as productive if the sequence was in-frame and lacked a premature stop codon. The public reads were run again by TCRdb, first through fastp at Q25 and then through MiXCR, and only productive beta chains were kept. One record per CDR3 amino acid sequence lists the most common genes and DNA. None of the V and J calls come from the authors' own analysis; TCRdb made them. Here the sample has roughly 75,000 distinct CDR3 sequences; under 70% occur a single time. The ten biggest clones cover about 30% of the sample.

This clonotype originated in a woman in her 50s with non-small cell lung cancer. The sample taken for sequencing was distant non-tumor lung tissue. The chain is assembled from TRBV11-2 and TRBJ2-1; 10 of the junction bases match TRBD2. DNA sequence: TGTACCAGCAGCCTTAAGACTAGCGGGTTCAATGAGCAGTTCTTC. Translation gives CTSSLKTSGFNEQFF.